This TCR beta chain was sequenced for a study of control samples from healthy donors and cancer patients. The method was immunoSEQ multiplex PCR; TCRdb's version includes in-frame clones alone and lacks a portion of them. Among approximately 230,000 clones, roughly four fifths were seen once, and the ten largest hold 13%. There are 12 residues in the CDR3. CDR1 LNHDA and CDR2 SQIVND come from the germline V gene (reference sequence). V was pared by 4 bases and J by 6 bases, with 9 bases between. With regard to this clone: The same CDR3 can be traced to other DNA sequences in this sample.

This sequence originates from a woman aged 55-70 years with lung cancer. The sequencing sample was made of PBMCs. This chain connects TRBV19 to TRBJ1-1; the D gene is possibly TRBD1 (5 bases). CDR3 bases: TGTGCCAGTAGTACAGGGCTGGCTGAAGCTTTCTTT. This translates into CASSTGLAEAFF.